This T cell receptor (beta chain) was identified during a study of blood T cell repertoires in COVID-19. The CDR3 is 15 residues long. Germline assignment: CDR1 SGHRS and CDR2 YFSETQ. The junction had 12 bases not matched to a gene; V was cut back by 4 bases and J by 8 bases. The data were produced by immunoSEQ multiplex PCR, yet TCRdb's version contains in-frame clones alone and is incomplete. The sample contains roughly 160,000 clones, around four fifths of which appear only once. Sequenced material: peripheral blood. This sequence was found in an elderly woman with COVID-19, enrolled during active disease. The chain joins TRBV5-1 to TRBJ2-1; TRBD1 aligns across 7 bases. CDR3 sequence reads: CASSALTGRQDEQFF. DNA of the CDR3: TGCGCCAGCAGCGCACTGACAGGGAGACAGGATGAGCAGTTCTTC.